This T cell receptor (beta chain) was found in a study of CD8+CD57+ T cells in acquired aplastic anemia. Whole-study context: Sorted CD4+ and CD8+ cells yielded DNA averaging approximately 3 ug.

Genomic DNA acted as the template from which TCR beta VDJ combination and CDR3 sequence profiling were carried out. TCRdb processed the reads anew with MiXCR; each CDR3 protein has one entry. The profile shows under 350,000 distinct CDR3 sequences, 50% to 65% of them singletons. J lost 5 bases, V lost 0 bases, and 4 bases had no gene match. Germline V lookup: CDR1 SGHRS, CDR2 YFSETQ. CDR3 length equals 15 residues. Study-wide results and caveats: Nearly 30 was the count of CD8+ CDR3 sequences that patients shared with controls. The CD8+ Simpson's diversity of patients and controls was not significantly different.

CD8+CD57+ cell expansion had been shown by flow cytometry in patients chosen for sequencing. When blood sampling took place, the patients had received no therapy. About this clonotype itself: Its cognate antigen is unknown.

This rearrangement joins TRBV5-1 to TRBJ2-5; the match to TRBD1 covers 10 bases. The sequenced sample consisted of sorted CD4+, CD8+, or CD8+CD57+ T cells (not recorded which) from PBMCs. This TCR derives from a human donor with aplastic anemia. In nucleotides, the CDR3 is TGCGCCAGCAGCTTGGGACAGGGGGCAGGGGAGACCCAGTACTTC. Protein product: CASSLGQGAGETQYF.